These 32 T cell receptor beta chains share one sample of origin, sequenced in a study of Ad26.COV2.S vaccination and SARS-CoV-2 variants. Repertoires were generated with immunoSEQ multiplex PCR, while TCRdb's copy carries only in-frame clones and drops some. The table records under 500,000 clones, roughly 90% of them present only once. Treatment indicated: roughly 19 received Ad26.COV2.S at low or high dose, single or two shots; a few received placebo; per-sample allocation not given. The investigators took samples on day 63 after the first vaccine or placebo injection. The material sequenced was peripheral blood, taken in a trial of Ad26.COV2.S vaccine versus placebo. These receptors all stem from a person aged 18-60 years who received the Ad26.COV2.S COVID-19 vaccine or a placebo.

This clone was observed a single time. The chain couples TRBV28 to TRBJ2-5; D could derive from TRBD1 or TRBD2 (7 bases each). Between the trimmed V and J ends, which lost 6 bases and 4 bases, there was a span of 12 bases. The germline V gene has CDR1 MDHEN and CDR2 SYDVKM. The CDR3 spans 13 residues. The CDR3 region has the DNA TGTGCCAGCAGGGCAGGGGGGGTAGAGACCCAGTACTTC. This encodes CASRAGGVETQYF. The full variable domain, completed using reference TRBV28 and TRBJ2-5, is DVKVTQSSRYLVKRTGEKVFLECVQDMDHENMFWYRQDPGLGLRLIYFSYDVKMKEKGDIPEGYSVSREKKERFSLILESASTNQTSMYLCASRAGGVETQYFGPGTRLLVL.

The rearrangement joins TRBV13 to TRBJ1-2, with a tentative D call TRBD1 (5 bases). This CDR3 is built from 14 residues. From germline, CDR1 is PRHDT and CDR2 FYEKMQ (reference sequence). Trimming shortened V by 3 bases and J by 5 bases, and 13 bases separated the two germline ends. CDR3: CASSFLGTAYGYTF. In DNA, the CDR3 is TGTGCCAGCAGCTTTCTGGGGACGGCTTATGGCTACACCTTC.

The CDR3 reads CSVETGEKLFF. CDR3 nucleotide sequence: TGCAGCGTTGAAACGGGTGAAAAACTGTTTTTT. The chain links TRBV29-1 to TRBJ1-4; no clear D gene. Between the trimmed V and J ends, which lost 2 bases and 7 bases, there was a span of 5 bases. Germline assignment: CDR1 SQVTM and CDR2 ANQGSEA. The CDR3 loop spans 11 amino acids.

This clone has ten or more counts. The rearrangement links TRBV10-2 to TRBJ1-6; TRBD1 matches at 7 bases. Trimming cost V 8 bases and J 9 bases; bases outside gene matches: 7. Germline CDR1 reads WSHSY; CDR2 reads SAAADI. The CDR3 totals 13 residues. The CDR3 here is CASGRQGSSPLHF. For the CDR3, the DNA is TGCGCCAGCGGAAGACAGGGTAGTTCACCCCTCCACTTT.

This clone appeared a single time. This chain links TRBV28 with TRBJ2-6; TRBD1 aligns across 10 bases. V lost 5 bases, J lost 3 bases, and 10 bases stayed unmatched. Germline CDR1 is MDHEN and CDR2 is SYDVKM. The CDR3 length is 18 residues. CDR3 amino acids: CASSKPGQGTYGANVLTF. Written as DNA, the CDR3 is TGTGCCAGCAGTAAACCGGGACAGGGGACGTATGGGGCCAACGTCCTGACTTTC.

The rearrangement joins TRBV29-1 to TRBJ2-1, with D maybe TRBD2 (7 bases). V shed 3 bases and J shed 8 bases, with 17 bases lying between them. Per the germline V gene, CDR1 is SQVTM and CDR2 is ANQGSEA. The CDR3 loop spans 14 amino acids. This chain's CDR3 is CSVDPRGGGHEQFF. CDR3 sequence (DNA): TGCAGCGTTGATCCCAGGGGCGGGGGTCATGAGCAGTTCTTC.

This chain links TRBV18 with TRBJ1-3; D is perhaps TRBD1 (5 bases). This CDR3 is 15 amino acids long. From germline, CDR1 is KGHSH and CDR2 LQKENI. V lost 4 bases, J lost 2 bases, and 12 bases lay in between. CDR3 bases: TGTGCCAGCTCACTGGCCGGAGGGGCTGGAAACACCATATATTTT. This gives the protein CASSLAGGAGNTIYF.

This chain joins TRBV12-3 or TRBV12-4 and TRBJ1-2; no clear D. The V gene lost 5 bases and the J gene lost 1 base, with 8 bases spanning the gap. The CDR3 runs to 13 residues. The CDR3 DNA follows: TGTGCCAGCAGTCCCGCAAGTAACTATGGCTACACCTTC. Translation: CASSPASNYGYTF.

The chain joins TRBV6-4 to TRBJ1-2; D not resolved. The ends were cut back, 2 bases at V and 0 bases at J, with 13 bases in the middle. Per the germline V gene, CDR1 is MRHNA and CDR2 is SNTAGT. The CDR3 loop spans 16 amino acids. The CDR3 sequence: CASSDLRTVTNYGYTF. CDR3 DNA sequence: TGTGCCAGCAGTGACCTGAGGACGGTGACTAACTATGGCTACACCTTC.

The chain combines TRBV6-1 with TRBJ2-5, with no clear D. The V gene's germline CDR1 is MNHNS and CDR2 SASEGT. Trimming took off 3 bases at V and 4 bases at J, with 9 bases between the two ends. The CDR3 runs 13 residues. In DNA, the CDR3 is TGTGCCAGCAGTGACCGAGTTCCAGAGACCCAGTACTTC. Amino acids: CASSDRVPETQYF.

The chain has TRBV20-1 and TRBJ2-5; TRBD2 aligns across 15 bases. The CDR3 spans 18 residues. The germline V gene encodes CDR1 DFQATT and CDR2 SNEGSKA (reference sequence). V lost 3 bases to trimming and J lost 2 bases; unmatched junction nucleotides: 10. CDR3: CSASGTSGGQGGQETQYF. The DNA of the CDR3 is TGCAGTGCTAGTGGGACTAGCGGGGGGCAGGGGGGGCAAGAGACCCAGTACTTC.

The V call is TRBV4-3, the J call TRBJ1-2, with D uncertain. Trimming removed 1 base from V and 3 bases from J, with 9 bases in between. This CDR3 comprises 14 residues. Looked up from germline, CDR1 is LGHNA and CDR2 is YSLEER. Here the CDR3 reads CASSQASEDYGYTF. As DNA, the CDR3 is TGCGCCAGCAGCCAAGCATCAGAGGACTATGGCTACACCTTC.

This rearrangement joins TRBV7-9 to TRBJ1-4; 11 positions agree with TRBD1. This CDR3 contains 15 residues. Trimming removed 5 bases from V and 6 bases from J; junction bases left unmatched: 5. Germline V gene data show CDR1 as SEHNR and CDR2 as FQNEAQ (reference sequence). Written as DNA, the CDR3 is TGTGCCAGCAGCCCCGGGACAGGGGGGGATGAAAAACTGTTTTTT. Translated, it gives CASSPGTGGDEKLFF.

The CDR3 DNA reads as TGCGCCAGCAAATTTGGGGCAGCGGTCAACACCGGGGAGCTGTTTTTT. Amino acid sequence: CASKFGAAVNTGELFF. This chain uses TRBV10-2 with TRBJ2-2; the D gene could be TRBD1 or TRBD2 (5 bases each). Between the trimmed V and J ends, which lost 7 bases and 2 bases, there was a span of 17 bases. This CDR3 spans 16 amino acids. In germline, CDR1 is WSHSY, CDR2 SAAADI.

V and J are TRBV5-6 and TRBJ1-2; D is unclear. V lost 3 bases, J lost 10 bases, and 13 bases lay in between. CDR1 is SGHDT and CDR2 is YYEEEE in the germline V gene. The CDR3 extends over 12 amino acids. The CDR3 DNA reads as TGTGCCAGCAGCTCGGGTATCGGGGTCTACACCTTC. Residues: CASSSGIGVYTF.

The V and J genes are TRBV6-2 or TRBV6-3 and TRBJ1-6; 8 bases map to TRBD1. From germline, CDR1 is MNHEY and CDR2 SVGEGT. The CDR3 contains 16 residues. The trim removed 5 bases at V and 12 bases at J, leaving 15 bases unmatched. The CDR3 protein is CASSLGQGLGPGPLHF. Here the CDR3 DNA reads TGTGCCAGCAGTCTCGGACAGGGTCTCGGTCCGGGACCCCTCCACTTT.

The chain links TRBV6-6 to TRBJ2-7; 10 nucleotides agree with TRBD2. Unmatched junction bases numbered 2, after V lost 6 bases and J lost 0 bases. Germline V gene data show CDR1 as MNHNY and CDR2 as SVGAGI (reference sequence). The CDR3 loop spans 14 amino acids. The CDR3 DNA is TGTGCCAGCAGATGGACTAGCGGCTCCTACGAGCAGTACTTC. It encodes CASRWTSGSYEQYF.

This chain uses TRBV28 with TRBJ2-7; 12 nucleotides align to TRBD1. V dropped 5 bases and J dropped 5; count of bases not matched to a gene: 13. The CDR3 spans 17 residues. The germline V gene encodes CDR1 MDHEN and CDR2 SYDVKM. CDR3 nucleotide sequence: TGTGCCAGCAGTACCCTAAAGCCGGGACAGGGGGCCCACGAGCAGTACTTC. Protein product: CASSTLKPGQGAHEQYF. The whole variable domain, filled in from reference TRBV28 and TRBJ2-7, reads DVKVTQSSRYLVKRTGEKVFLECVQDMDHENMFWYRQDPGLGLRLIYFSYDVKMKEKGDIPEGYSVSREKKERFSLILESASTNQTSMYLCASSTLKPGQGAHEQYFGPGTRLTVT.

Remarks on this clone: Mismatch with germline at one junction end may stem from a read error. The genes are TRBV6-5 and TRBJ2-3; 8 positions match TRBD2. The CDR3 is made up of 16 amino acids. Germline CDR1 is MNHEY and CDR2 is SVGAGI. The CDR3 region is CASSLNAGGSTDMQYF. For the CDR3, the DNA is TGTGCCAGCAGTTTGAATGCGGGGGGCTCCACAGATATGCAGTATTTT.

This chain uses TRBV11-2 with TRBJ1-1; D is uncertain. This CDR3 comprises 12 residues. CDR1 SGHAT and CDR2 FQNNGV come from the germline V gene. Trimming cost V 7 bases and J 5 bases, with 11 bases left between them. CDR3 amino acids: CASNLPTTEAFF. The CDR3 nucleotides read TGTGCCAGCAACCTTCCCACGACTGAAGCTTTCTTT.

The CDR3 loop reads CASIGRFFGQFF. The CDR3 nucleotides are TGTGCCAGCATAGGCAGATTCTTCGGGCAGTTCTTC. The gene calls are TRBV28 and TRBJ2-1; D is ambiguous. Germline V gene lookup returns CDR1 MDHEN and CDR2 SYDVKM. This CDR3 contains 12 residues. V was clipped by 7 bases and J by 12 bases, with 16 bases between them.

The J gene is TRBJ1-1, the V gene TRBV6-5; D not certain. CDR1 and CDR2 (germline): MNHEY, SVGAGI. CDR3 length: 11 residues. The V and J ends lost 9 bases and 5 bases respectively, with 10 bases between them. CDR3 sequence (DNA): TGTGCCAGTAGATCGGGGACTGAAGCTTTCTTT. It codes for CASRSGTEAFF.

The chain combines TRBV21-1 with TRBJ1-3. TRBV21-1 corresponds to a pseudogene. The CDR3 extends over 16 amino acids. The DNA for the CDR3 is TGTGCCAGCAGCACCCGGGACCCAAACTCTGGAAACACCATATATTTT. It translates to CASSTRDPNSGNTIYF.

The chain joins TRBV7-6 to TRBJ2-3; possibly TRBD1 or TRBD2 for D (5 bases each). Trimming pared 4 bases from V and 3 bases from J, leaving 17 bases between. Germline values: CDR1 SGHVS, CDR2 FNYEAQ. The CDR3 length is 16 residues. The CDR3 is CASSSDWGSQTDTQYF. CDR3 DNA: TGTGCCAGCAGCTCGGACTGGGGGTCGCAAACAGATACGCAGTATTTT.

The V call is TRBV24-1, the J call TRBJ1-2, with 11 positions matching TRBD1. Germline loops: CDR1 KGHDR, CDR2 SFDVKD. This CDR3 is 15 amino acids long. The J segment lost 6 bases and the V segment lost 4 bases, leaving 6 bases of the junction unmatched. The CDR3 loop reads CATSDRDRGRDGYTF. CDR3 nucleotide sequence: TGTGCCACCAGTGACCGGGACAGGGGGAGGGATGGCTACACCTTC.

The J gene is TRBJ2-7, the V gene TRBV5-1; D is ambiguous. The CDR3 sequence is 15 residues long. Per germline, CDR1 SGHRS and CDR2 YFSETQ. Trimming pared 1 base from V and 4 bases from J, leaving 15 bases between. In DNA form, the CDR3 reads TGCGCCAGCAGCTTGCCGCAGGTCGCCCTTTACGAGCAGTACTTC. Its translation: CASSLPQVALYEQYF. Complete variable domain (other parts from reference TRBV5-1 and TRBJ2-7): KAGVTQTPRYLIKTRGQQVTLSCSPISGHRSVSWYQQTPGQGLQFLFEYFSETQRNKGNFPGRFSGRQFSNSRSEMNVSTLELGDSALYLCASSLPQVALYEQYFGPGTRLTVT.

The chain is built from TRBV2 and TRBJ2-7, with 10 bases fitting TRBD1. Trimming cost V 8 bases and J 3 bases; bases outside gene matches: 13. The germline CDR1 and CDR2 sequences are SNHLY and FYNNEI. The CDR3 contains 16 residues. The DNA for the CDR3 is TGTGCCAGCTCGAGACCCGGTGGGGACAGGGGCTACGAGCAGTACTTC. This translates into CASSRPGGDRGYEQYF.

The rearrangement links TRBV4-1 to TRBJ1-1, with 8 positions matching TRBD1. V lost 1 base and J lost 3; bases outside the gene matches: 1. The CDR3 has 14 amino acids. The germline gives CDR1 MGHRA, CDR2 YSYEKL. CDR3 sequence: CASSQGQGYTEAFF. DNA for the CDR3: TGCGCCAGCAGCCAAGGACAGGGGTACACTGAAGCTTTCTTT.

The chain recombines TRBV5-1 with TRBJ1-1; D is ambiguous. The V gene lost 4 bases and the J gene lost 1 base, with 14 bases spanning the gap. Germline V gene lookup returns CDR1 SGHRS and CDR2 YFSETQ. This CDR3 is 15 amino acids long. CDR3 region: CASSREGLRNTEAFF. The CDR3 coding sequence is TGCGCCAGCAGCCGGGAAGGTCTAAGGAACACTGAAGCTTTCTTT.

The gene calls are TRBV11-2 and TRBJ2-3; D may be TRBD1 (6 bases). V lost 5 bases, J lost 0 bases, and 18 bases lay in between. This CDR3 comprises 17 residues. The V gene's germline CDR1 is SGHAT and CDR2 FQNNGV. CDR3 region: CASSAGWRTESTDTQYF. The CDR3 DNA is TGTGCCAGCAGCGCCGGATGGAGGACAGAGAGCACAGATACGCAGTATTTT.

The chain couples TRBV6-5 to TRBJ2-7; 8 nucleotides agree with TRBD1. Germline-derived CDR1 and CDR2 are MNHEY and SVGAGI. This CDR3 contains 15 residues. Trimming cost V 8 bases and J 5 bases; bases outside gene matches: 14. The CDR3 DNA is TGTGCCAGCCGTCCTGGACAGGGAGTCAACAACGAGCAGTACTTC. As protein: CASRPGQGVNNEQYF.

This sequence joins TRBV13 and TRBJ1-1; D remains unclear. CDR1 is PRHDT and CDR2 is FYEKMQ in the germline V gene (reference sequence). This CDR3 is built from 12 residues. The V and J ends lost 4 bases and 1 base respectively, with 4 bases between them. The CDR3 region is CASSYQNTEAFF. The CDR3 DNA is TGTGCCAGCAGCTATCAGAACACTGAAGCTTTCTTT.